This TCR beta chain is from a study of regulatory T cells in long-lasting Graves disease. Study findings and constraints: Less diverse TCR repertoires were seen in persistent Graves' patients than in newly diagnosed ones.

As regards this clonotype: Antigen unknown.

As for time point: persistent/refractory GD, antithyroid drugs over 5 years with positive TRAb. PBMC-derived RNA was used for the TCR library. Doctors identified Graves' disease using the American Thyroid Association guidelines. Those enrolled as patients came out of an endocrinology department in Xi'an, China. The germline V gene has CDR1 SGHRS and CDR2 YFSETQ. The CDR3 has 17 amino acids. V shed 0 bases and J 1 base; nucleotides not matched to a gene: 2. Sequencing libraries for TCR beta were prepared with iRepertoire HTBI primers and Arm-PCR of CDR3 regions. Each CDR3 protein is one row after TCRdb ran MiXCR on the multiplex PCR reads. The sample yields a few hundred thousand distinct CDR3 sequences, roughly 24% seen once.

The rearrangement joins TRBV5-1 to TRBJ2-7; 15 bases are shared with TRBD2. The sequence came from a woman aged 40 to 49 with Graves disease. The sequences come from peripheral blood mononuclear cells (PBMCs), collected when the disease was refractory, from a patient treated with antithyroid drugs. The CDR3 protein is CASSLGTSGRVSYEQYF. CDR3 coding DNA: TGCGCCAGCAGCTTGGGGACTAGCGGGAGGGTATCCTACGAGCAGTACTTC.